The entry that follows covers one T cell receptor (beta chain) sequence. This CDR3 is built from 14 residues. The junction had 4 bases not matched to a gene; V was cut back by 5 bases and J by 5 bases. Germline lookup yields CDR1 KGHDR and CDR2 SFDVKD. Profiling relied on immunoSEQ multiplex PCR, and the TCRdb table lists in-frame clones only, not all of them. The data hold around 170,000 clones, with roughly 90% observed a single time. These data belong to a study of blood T cell repertoires in COVID-19. The gene calls are TRBV24-1 and TRBJ2-2; 7 bases map to TRBD2. Sequencing used peripheral blood. The receptor's source is a man aged 60 to 75 with acute or convalescent COVID-19. The CDR3 reads CATSVGGRTGELFF. The CDR3, as DNA: TGTGCCACCAGTGTGGGGGGGAGGACCGGGGAGCTGTTTTTT.